This section outlines one TCR beta chain sequence together with its context. For TCRbeta, the library was prepared with unique molecular identifiers. MiXCR, applied by TCRdb to the PCR reads, yields one record per CDR3 protein. The profile covers just under 550,000 distinct CDR3 sequences, with roughly 18% appearing a single time and 2.5% to 4% taken by the ten largest. This sample is drawn from a study of T-cell reconstitution after alpha-beta-depleted transplantation in children. This clonotype was obtained from a human donor who donated a stem cell graft to a child with acute lymphoblastic leukemia. The source was PBMCs from the stem cell graft donor, collected from the stem cell graft.

The CDR3 DNA follows: TGCGCCAGCAGCTTGGAGGCAGGGGGCGAATTCTTC. It translates to CASSLEAGGEFF. This chain joins TRBV5-1 and TRBJ2-1, with TRBD1 identical over 8 bases. CDR1 is SGHRS, CDR2 YFSETQ, per germline. The V gene end was trimmed by 0 bases and the J gene end by 16 bases; junction bases not matched to a gene: 6. The CDR3 consists of 12 residues.